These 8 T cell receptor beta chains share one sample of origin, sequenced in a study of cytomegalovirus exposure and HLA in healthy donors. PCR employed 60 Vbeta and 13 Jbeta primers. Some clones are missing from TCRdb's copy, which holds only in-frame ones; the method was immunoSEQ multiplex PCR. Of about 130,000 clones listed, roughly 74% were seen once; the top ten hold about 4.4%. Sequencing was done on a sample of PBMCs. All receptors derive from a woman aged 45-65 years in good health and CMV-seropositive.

Here the CDR3 DNA reads TGTGCCAGCAGGGGACAGGACTCTGGAAACACCATATATTTT. Its protein is CASRGQDSGNTIYF. This sequence joins TRBV6-4 and TRBJ1-3; 8 positions agree with TRBD1. J gave up 0 bases and V 6 bases, and 1 base lay outside the gene matches. Looked up from germline, CDR1 is MRHNA and CDR2 is SNTAGT. The CDR3 contains 14 residues.

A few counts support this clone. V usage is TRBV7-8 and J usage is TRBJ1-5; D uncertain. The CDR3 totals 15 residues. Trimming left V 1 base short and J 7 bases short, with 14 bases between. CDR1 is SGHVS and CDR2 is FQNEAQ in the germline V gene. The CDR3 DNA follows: TGTGCCAGCAGCTTAGGACAAAAAAGAGACCAGCCCCAGCATTTT. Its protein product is CASSLGQKRDQPQHF. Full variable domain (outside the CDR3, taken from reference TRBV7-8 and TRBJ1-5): GAGVSQSPRYKVAKRGQDVALRCDPISGHVSLFWYQQALGQGPEFLTYFQNEAQLDKSGLPSDRFFAERPEGSVSTLKIQRTQQEDSAVYLCASSLGQKRDQPQHFGDGTRLSIL.

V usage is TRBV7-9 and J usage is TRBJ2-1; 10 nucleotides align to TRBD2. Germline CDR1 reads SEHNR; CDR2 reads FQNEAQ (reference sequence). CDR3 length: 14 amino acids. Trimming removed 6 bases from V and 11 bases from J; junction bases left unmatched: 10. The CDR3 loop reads CASRPTSGKNKQFF. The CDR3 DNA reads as TGTGCCAGCAGACCCACTAGCGGGAAAAATAAGCAGTTCTTC.

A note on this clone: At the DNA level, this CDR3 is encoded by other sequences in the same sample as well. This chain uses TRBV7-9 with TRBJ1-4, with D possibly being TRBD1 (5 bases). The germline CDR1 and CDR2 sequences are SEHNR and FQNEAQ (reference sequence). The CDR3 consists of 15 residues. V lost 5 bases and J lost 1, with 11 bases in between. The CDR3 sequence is CASSPQGGTNEKLFF. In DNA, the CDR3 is TGTGCCAGCAGCCCCCAGGGAGGAACTAATGAAAAACTGTTTTTT.

In nucleotides, the CDR3 is TGTGCCAGCAGCTTAGCGCGGCAGGGGTTTGTAGGCTACACCTTC. It codes for CASSLARQGFVGYTF. The chain has TRBV7-2 and TRBJ1-2, with a weak D call TRBD1 (6 bases). V was clipped by 0 bases and J by 8 bases, with 16 bases between them. This CDR3 has 15 amino acids. Germline CDR1 is SGHTA and CDR2 is FQGNSA. Full variable domain (remainder filled in from reference TRBV7-2 and TRBJ1-2): GAGVSQSPSNKVTEKGKDVELRCDPISGHTALYWYRQSLGQGLEFLIYFQGNSAPDKSGLPSDRFSAERTGGSVSTLTIQRTQQEDSAVYLCASSLARQGFVGYTFGSGTRLTVV.

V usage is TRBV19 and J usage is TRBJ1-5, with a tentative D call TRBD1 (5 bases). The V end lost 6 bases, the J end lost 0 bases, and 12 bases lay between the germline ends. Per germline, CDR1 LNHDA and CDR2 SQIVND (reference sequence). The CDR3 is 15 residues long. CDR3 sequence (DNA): TGTGCCAGTAGGCCCTCAGGGATTAGCAATCAGCCCCAGCATTTT. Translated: CASRPSGISNQPQHF.

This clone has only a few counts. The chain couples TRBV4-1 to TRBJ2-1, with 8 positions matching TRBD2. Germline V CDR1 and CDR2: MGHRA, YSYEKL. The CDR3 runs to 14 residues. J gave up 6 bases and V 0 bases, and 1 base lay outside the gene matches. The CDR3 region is CASSQEGLVNEQFF. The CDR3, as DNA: TGCGCCAGCAGCCAAGAGGGACTAGTCAATGAGCAGTTCTTC.

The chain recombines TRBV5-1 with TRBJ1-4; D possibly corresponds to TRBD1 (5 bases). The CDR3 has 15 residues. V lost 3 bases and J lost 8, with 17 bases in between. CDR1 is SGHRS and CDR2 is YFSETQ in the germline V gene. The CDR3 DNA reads TGCGCCAGCAGCTGGAGTCAGGGTGGGAGGGAAAAACTGTTTTTT. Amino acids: CASSWSQGGREKLFF. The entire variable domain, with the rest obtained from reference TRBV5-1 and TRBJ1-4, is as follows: KAGVTQTPRYLIKTRGQQVTLSCSPISGHRSVSWYQQTPGQGLQFLFEYFSETQRNKGNFPGRFSGRQFSNSRSEMNVSTLELGDSALYLCASSWSQGGREKLFFGSGTQLSVL.